This TCR beta chain was observed in a study of graft-versus-host responses after intestinal transplantation. The method was immunoSEQ multiplex PCR; TCRdb's version includes in-frame clones alone and lacks a portion of them. The table lists tens of thousands of clones, about nine tenths of them singletons. The CDR3 is 14 residues long. The V gene's germline CDR1 is SGHNT and CDR2 YYREEE (reference sequence). Unmatched junction bases numbered 6, after V lost 6 bases and J lost 0 bases. As concerns this clone: Its target is not known.

This TCR was recovered from a human donor who received an intestinal transplant. The sample in question was unstimulated CD4+ T cells sorted from spleen or lymph node cells, obtained before intestinal transplant. This chain joins TRBV5-4 and TRBJ2-7, with 7 bases fitting TRBD1. The CDR3 sequence: CASKIQGSSYEQYF. Written as DNA, the CDR3 is TGTGCCAGCAAAATACAGGGGTCCTCCTACGAGCAGTACTTC.